This entry lists 28 T cell receptor beta chains sequenced from one sample in a study of cytomegalovirus exposure and HLA in healthy donors. The PCR made use of 60 Vbeta and 13 Jbeta primers. TCRdb's copy holds only in-frame clones and misses some; the assay was immunoSEQ multiplex PCR. Among approximately 52,000 clones listed, about three quarters were seen once. Material for sequencing was PBMCs. The source of these receptors is a female donor in good health and CMV-seronegative.

This clone showed up just a few times. The rearrangement uses TRBV27 and TRBJ1-6; no definite D call. The CDR3 length is 12 residues. With 7 bases removed from V and 4 bases from J, the gap between germline ends came to 5 bases. CDR1 MNHEY and CDR2 SMNVEV come from the germline V gene (reference sequence). This CDR3 reads CASTPYNSPLHF. For the CDR3, the DNA is TGTGCCAGCACTCCTTATAATTCACCCCTCCACTTT.

The chain recombines TRBV5-6 with TRBJ2-7; 10 nucleotides align to TRBD1. V dropped 4 bases and J dropped 7; count of bases not matched to a gene: 5. The CDR3 spans 13 residues. Germline lookup yields CDR1 SGHDT and CDR2 YYEEEE. This CDR3 reads CASSKDRGGEQYF. The CDR3 region has the DNA TGTGCCAGCAGCAAGGACAGGGGGGGAGAGCAGTACTTC.

The chain uses TRBV6-6 and TRBJ1-5; TRBD1 agrees at 7 bases. V shed 0 bases and J 3 bases; nucleotides not matched to a gene: 5. The CDR3 runs 16 residues. Germline CDR1 reads MNHNY; CDR2 reads SVGAGI (reference sequence). CDR3 coding DNA: TGTGCCAGCAGTTACTCTGGACAGGTGGTCAATCAGCCCCAGCATTTT. This gives the protein CASSYSGQVVNQPQHF.

CDR3 amino acids: CASSLQGSEDTQYF. CDR3 DNA: TGTGCCAGCAGCTTACAGGGTTCCGAGGATACGCAGTATTTT. The rearrangement links TRBV7-9 to TRBJ2-3; a possible D gene is TRBD1 (5 bases). CDR3 length: 14 residues. The germline gives CDR1 SEHNR, CDR2 FQNEAQ (reference sequence). The germline V and J ends were trimmed by 2 bases and 6 bases, with 12 bases remaining between them.

This clone has just one count. The chain couples TRBV4-1 to TRBJ2-5; 10 nucleotides align to TRBD2. The CDR3 has 16 residues. Trimming removed 3 bases from V and 7 bases from J; junction bases left unmatched: 11. Germline V gene lookup returns CDR1 MGHRA and CDR2 YSYEKL. The CDR3 DNA sequence: TGCGCCAGCAGCCAGGGAGACACTAGCGGGGTCGGGACCCAGTACTTC. As protein: CASSQGDTSGVGTQYF.

The genes are TRBV5-6 and TRBJ2-7; 9 nucleotides agree with TRBD1. The CDR3 is 15 residues long. V lost 5 bases to trimming and J lost 8 bases; unmatched junction nucleotides: 14. Germline-derived CDR1 and CDR2 are SGHDT and YYEEEE. Here the CDR3 DNA reads TGTGCCAGCAGTTTTATTCCCCGGGACAGGGAACAGCAGTACTTC. Residues: CASSFIPRDREQQYF.

The DNA of the CDR3 is TGTGCCAGTGGGAAGGGAGGTCCTAGCACAGATACGCAGTATTTT. Its protein is CASGKGGPSTDTQYF. The rearrangement joins TRBV6-1 to TRBJ2-3; a possible D gene is TRBD2 (6 bases). CDR1 MNHNS and CDR2 SASEGT come from the germline V gene. V was clipped by 9 bases and J by 0 bases, with 16 bases between them. The CDR3 length is 15 residues.

J is TRBJ1-5 and V is TRBV5-6; perhaps TRBD1 as D (5 bases). With 2 bases removed from V and 5 bases from J, the gap between germline ends came to 14 bases. The CDR3 sequence is 15 residues long. Germline V CDR1 and CDR2: SGHDT, YYEEEE. This chain's CDR3 is CASSFGAREDQPQHF. The CDR3 DNA is TGTGCCAGCAGCTTTGGGGCAAGGGAAGATCAGCCCCAGCATTTT.

The J gene is TRBJ1-3, the V gene TRBV2; D gene uncertain. The germline V gene has CDR1 SNHLY and CDR2 FYNNEI. This CDR3 has 15 amino acids. Trimming shortened V by 2 bases and J by 0 bases, and 8 bases separated the two germline ends. The CDR3 coding sequence is TGTGCCAGCAGTGAATCAGCAGGCTCTGGAAACACCATATATTTT. This sequence encodes CASSESAGSGNTIYF.

The CDR3 nucleotides are TGTGCCAGTGGGCGGACAGTTAGCAATCAGCCCCAGCATTTT. Protein: CASGRTVSNQPQHF. The rearrangement uses TRBV6-1 and TRBJ1-5; D is possibly TRBD1 (6 bases). Germline-derived CDR1 and CDR2 are MNHNS and SASEGT. V was cut by 9 bases and J by 0 bases, with 12 bases left in between. The CDR3 runs 14 residues.

The chain joins TRBV7-6 to TRBJ1-5, with 9 bases fitting TRBD1. This CDR3 region has 17 residues. Germline V lookup: CDR1 SGHVS, CDR2 FNYEAQ. The V and J ends lost 8 bases and 2 bases, in that order; junction bases with no gene match: 13. CDR3 coding DNA: TGTGCCAGCTGGGACAGGGATGAAATTGACGGCAATCAGCCCCAGCATTTT. This encodes CASWDRDEIDGNQPQHF.

The CDR3 protein is CASSLEAGGQPQHF. The CDR3 bases are TGTGCCAGCAGTTTAGAGGCGGGAGGCCAGCCCCAGCATTTT. This sequence joins TRBV28 and TRBJ1-5; unclear D gene. CDR3 length equals 14 residues. Looked up from germline, CDR1 is MDHEN and CDR2 is SYDVKM. V lost 2 bases and J lost 7, with 12 bases in between. The full variable domain, with the rest looked up from reference TRBV28 and TRBJ1-5, is DVKVTQSSRYLVKRTGEKVFLECVQDMDHENMFWYRQDPGLGLRLIYFSYDVKMKEKGDIPEGYSVSREKKERFSLILESASTNQTSMYLCASSLEAGGQPQHFGDGTRLSIL.

The chain uses TRBV6-5 and TRBJ1-2; D is possibly TRBD1 (6 bases). The germline V gene has CDR1 MNHEY and CDR2 SVGAGI. CDR3 length: 14 residues. The V gene lost 8 bases and the J gene lost 4 bases, with 17 bases spanning the gap. CDR3 region: CASGPQGLVYGYTF. The DNA of the CDR3 is TGTGCCAGCGGGCCCCAGGGGCTTGTCTATGGCTACACCTTC.

The V call is TRBV7-9, the J call TRBJ1-6; 8 bases line up with TRBD1. Looked up from germline, CDR1 is SEHNR and CDR2 is FQNEAQ (reference sequence). V gave up 6 bases and J gave up 10 bases; unmatched junction bases: 11. The CDR3 length is 15 residues. In nucleotides, the CDR3 is TGTGCCAGCAGTTTCCAGGGGGCACGGGACTCACCCCTCCACTTT. It codes for CASSFQGARDSPLHF.

This clone has a handful of counts. Here the CDR3 reads CASREIAGSYNEQFF. The CDR3 DNA reads as TGTGCCAGCAGGGAGATAGCGGGATCCTACAATGAGCAGTTCTTC. V is TRBV2 and J is TRBJ2-1; 8 bases align to TRBD2. The CDR3 is 15 amino acids. V lost 6 bases and J lost 1; bases outside the gene matches: 5. Germline V gene data show CDR1 as SNHLY and CDR2 as FYNNEI.

The V gene is TRBV28, the J gene TRBJ2-5; D might be TRBD2 (5 bases). TRBJ2-7 explains the end of the DNA better; the J call may be wrong. The germline CDR1 and CDR2 sequences are MDHEN and SYDVKM. This CDR3 region has 14 residues. CDR3 DNA: TGTGCCAGCAGTTCCCTTTCTGGGAGCTACGAGCAGTACTTC. Translating it yields CASSSLSGSYEQYF.

V and J are TRBV6-5 and TRBJ1-5; D unresolved. The CDR3 runs 13 residues. Germline assignment: CDR1 MNHEY and CDR2 SVGAGI. Deletions cut 6 bases from V and 5 bases from J, with 11 bases between. The CDR3 here is CASSRRRDQPQHF. In DNA, the CDR3 is TGTGCCAGCAGCCGCCGGCGGGATCAGCCCCAGCATTTT.

The chain carries TRBV28 and TRBJ1-3; no definite D call. CDR3 length equals 15 residues. Trimming removed 7 bases at V and 4 bases at J, with 17 bases between. CDR1 MDHEN and CDR2 SYDVKM come from the germline V gene. The CDR3, as DNA: TGTGCCAGCATGCAAATTCGGGGTTTCGGAAACACCATATATTTT. Protein: CASMQIRGFGNTIYF.

The genes are TRBV5-4 and TRBJ2-1, with TRBD2 matching 14 bases. Germline V CDR1 and CDR2: SGHNT, YYREEE (reference sequence). V was clipped by 3 bases and J by 9 bases; unmatched bases: 5. CDR3 length equals 15 residues. The chain's CDR3 is CASSSGTSGRGEQFF. CDR3 nucleotide sequence: TGTGCCAGCAGCTCTGGGACTAGCGGGAGAGGTGAGCAGTTCTTC. The variable domain in full, with the rest retrieved from reference TRBV5-4 and TRBJ2-1, is ETGVTQSPTHLIKTRGQQVTLRCSSQSGHNTVSWYQQALGQGPQFIFQYYREEENGRGNFPPRFSGLQFPNYSSELNVNALELDDSALYLCASSSGTSGRGEQFFGPGTRLTVL.

The genes are TRBV7-9 and TRBJ2-5; TRBD1 agrees at 11 bases. Losses at the gene ends were 5 bases for V and 11 bases for J; bases not matched to a gene: 13. In germline, CDR1 is SEHNR, CDR2 FQNEAQ (reference sequence). This CDR3 spans 15 amino acids. The CDR3 region has the DNA TGTGCCAGCAGCCAGGGGACAGGGGGATTTGGGGAGCAGTACTTC. This gives the protein CASSQGTGGFGEQYF.

The chain is built from TRBV7-2 and TRBJ2-7, with 13 positions matching TRBD2. This CDR3 has 14 amino acids. Germline V gene sequence: CDR1 SGHTA, CDR2 FQGNSA. The trim removed 5 bases at V and 5 bases at J, leaving 3 bases unmatched. CDR3 amino acids: CASSHGLAGDEQYF. The CDR3 region has the DNA TGTGCCAGCAGCCATGGACTAGCGGGGGACGAGCAGTACTTC.

The chain carries TRBV20-1 and TRBJ1-1; D unclear. Germline V gene lookup returns CDR1 DFQATT and CDR2 SNEGSKA (reference sequence). This CDR3 region has 11 residues. In DNA, the CDR3 is TGCAGCGCCCGGGGGAACACTGAAGCTTTCTTT. This translates into CSARGNTEAFF.

The V gene is TRBV28, the J gene TRBJ2-7, with a tentative D call TRBD2 (6 bases). Trimming removed 3 bases from V and 3 bases from J, with 12 bases in between. CDR3 length equals 14 residues. Germline CDR1 and CDR2: MDHEN and SYDVKM. The CDR3 nucleotides read TGTGCCAGCAGTTTGGGGGTGGGAGGCTACGAGCAGTACTTC. Translation: CASSLGVGGYEQYF.

This clone was recorded only once. This sequence joins TRBV12-5 and TRBJ2-5; possible D gene TRBD2, 6 bases. Per the germline V gene, CDR1 is LGHNT and CDR2 is FRNRAP. V lost 5 bases and J lost 9, with 13 bases in between. The CDR3 has 12 amino acids. Here the CDR3 DNA reads TGTGCTAGTGGTACAGAAACGGGGGCCCAGTACTTC. This codes for CASGTETGAQYF.

The chain couples TRBV6-4 to TRBJ2-1; D might be TRBD1 (6 bases). CDR3 length: 14 residues. Germline assignment: CDR1 MRHNA and CDR2 SNTAGT. With 3 bases removed from V and 9 bases from J, the gap between germline ends came to 15 bases. CDR3: CASSEIGQLGEQFF. As DNA, the CDR3 is TGTGCCAGCAGTGAAATAGGACAGCTCGGTGAGCAGTTCTTC.

The chain carries TRBV10-2 and TRBJ1-2; D unresolved. The germline V gene has CDR1 WSHSY and CDR2 SAAADI. This CDR3 has 13 residues. V shed 6 bases and J shed 0 bases, with 8 bases lying between them. As DNA, the CDR3 is TGCGCCAGCAGGGAAACAGCTAACTATGGCTACACCTTC. Translation gives CASRETANYGYTF.

This clone was seen a few times. The chain recombines TRBV5-1 with TRBJ2-3, with a possible D match to TRBD2 (5 bases). This CDR3 has 16 amino acids. V lost 0 bases and J 4 bases, leaving 15 bases between the germline ends. In germline, CDR1 is SGHRS, CDR2 YFSETQ. CDR3 protein: CASSLVLPGIADTQYF. CDR3 nucleotides: TGCGCCAGCAGCTTGGTTCTCCCCGGGATCGCAGATACGCAGTATTTT.

The genes are TRBV5-1 and TRBJ2-7; 7 bases match TRBD1. The germline gives CDR1 SGHRS, CDR2 YFSETQ. J gave up 2 bases and V 3 bases, and 11 bases lay outside the gene matches. CDR3 size: 16 residues. The CDR3 DNA sequence: TGCGCCAGCAGCTCAGAAACCGGGACAGCAACCTACGAGCAGTACTTC. This sequence encodes CASSSETGTATYEQYF.